Shown below are 7 T cell receptor beta chains from a single sample sequenced in a study of persistence of HIV-infected CD4 T cells. Their antigen targets remain unknown. The libraries were made with immunoSEQ version 4 in survey mode. Repertoires were generated with immunoSEQ multiplex PCR, while TCRdb's copy carries only in-frame clones and drops some. The sample includes some 30,000 clones, around 80% of them seen just once. The stimulus was lysate of CMV-infected fibroblasts, around 11 ug/mL. Sorted nonresponding memory CD4+ T cells were CD40L-negative, CD69-negative, CD45RO-high. Sample: CD4+ T cells sorted from PBMCs after roughly 18-hour stimulation, taken from a patient who received antiretroviral therapy. Receptors were obtained from an adult woman with HIV who was CMV-seropositive.

The chain is built from TRBV7-8 and TRBJ2-1; 7 bases map to TRBD2. There are 16 residues in the CDR3. After removal of 0 bases from V and 2 bases from J, the junction contained 4 bases not matched to a gene. Germline V CDR1 and CDR2: SGHVS, FQNEAQ. The CDR3 region is CASSLAVGGAYNEQFF. The CDR3 DNA is TGTGCCAGCAGCTTAGCGGTGGGGGGGGCCTACAATGAGCAGTTCTTC.

The chain couples TRBV5-1 to TRBJ2-2; D unclear. CDR1 is SGHRS, CDR2 YFSETQ, per germline. Trimming pared 6 bases from V and 2 bases from J, leaving 11 bases between. This CDR3 has 14 residues. The chain's CDR3 is CASTPTINTGELFF. The DNA of the CDR3 is TGCGCCAGCACCCCCACTATAAACACCGGGGAGCTGTTTTTT.

This clone was seen more than once but under ten times. V and J are TRBV7-2 and TRBJ1-5; no clear D. This CDR3 is 14 amino acids long. Germline V gene data show CDR1 as SGHTA and CDR2 as FQGNSA. V was pared by 6 bases and J by 2 bases, with 11 bases between. The CDR3 here is CASSSRTGNQPQHF. CDR3 bases: TGTGCCAGCAGTTCTAGAACGGGCAATCAGCCCCAGCATTTT.

The CDR3 protein is CASSLAWETQYF. For the CDR3, the DNA is TGCGCCAGCAGCTTGGCATGGGAGACCCAGTACTTC. V and J are TRBV5-1 and TRBJ2-5, with D unclear. CDR1 SGHRS and CDR2 YFSETQ come from the germline V gene. This CDR3 region has 12 residues. The germline V and J ends were trimmed by 0 bases and 5 bases, with 5 bases remaining between them.

The genes are TRBV11-3 and TRBJ1-2; a weak D match, TRBD1 (5 bases). The CDR3 length is 13 residues. Germline V gene sequence: CDR1 SGHNT, CDR2 YENEEA. Trimming cost V 5 bases and J 8 bases, with 15 bases left between them. The CDR3 sequence: CASSTEAGRGYTF. CDR3 DNA: TGTGCCAGCAGCACCGAGGCAGGGAGAGGCTACACCTTC.

V usage is TRBV29-1 and J usage is TRBJ1-5; 10 bases align to TRBD1. The length of the CDR3 is 14 residues. J gave up 5 bases and V 4 bases, and 5 bases lay outside the gene matches. Germline CDR1 and CDR2: SQVTM and ANQGSEA. The CDR3 sequence: CSVGQGAGDQPQHF. The CDR3 DNA reads as TGCAGCGTTGGACAGGGGGCTGGGGATCAGCCCCAGCATTTT.

The rearrangement joins TRBV7-6 to TRBJ2-5, with 11 bases matching TRBD2. Germline CDR1 is SGHVS and CDR2 is FNYEAQ. CDR3 size: 15 residues. With V trimmed by 4 bases and J by 4 bases, 5 bases remained unmatched. Written as DNA, the CDR3 is TGTGCCAGCAGCTGGACTAGCGGGCGTCGAGAGACCCAGTACTTC. This gives the protein CASSWTSGRRETQYF.